This record covers a single T cell receptor (beta chain). Its antigen is currently unknown. The data were obtained in a study of T-cell reconstitution after alpha-beta-depleted transplantation in children. The study's findings and limits: At around two months after transplant, the alpha-beta T cells were reportedly derived from several hundred expanded clones that came from non-depleted graft cells.

A library of TCRbeta sequences, prepared with unique molecular identifiers, was generated. TCRdb reprocessed the PCR reads via MiXCR and lists one record per CDR3 protein. This sample carries hundreds of thousands of distinct CDR3 sequences, less than 15% of them seen once, and the ten largest clones take 0.79%. The CDR3 is 13 residues long. Trimming shortened V by 2 bases and J by 4 bases, and 9 bases separated the two germline ends. Germline V gives CDR1 SGHRS, CDR2 YFSETQ. The sequences come from PBMCs, collected before TCRalphabeta/CD19-depleted stem cell transplant. The chain couples TRBV5-1 to TRBJ1-1, with D tentatively TRBD1 (5 bases). The clonotype comes from a girl aged 2-10 years with congenital amegakaryocytic thrombocytopenia, due to receive a stem cell transplant. CDR3 protein: CASSFQGPTEAFF. CDR3 coding DNA: TGCGCCAGCAGCTTTCAGGGTCCCACTGAAGCTTTCTTT.